These T cell receptor beta chains were read from a single sample in a study of blood T cell repertoires in COVID-19. Some clones are missing from TCRdb's copy, which holds only in-frame ones; the method was immunoSEQ multiplex PCR. The sample carries about 200,000 clones, about 85% recorded once. Sample: peripheral blood. These receptors all come from an elderly woman with acute or convalescent COVID-19. Each CDR3 is given with its conserved first and last residue. The D gene is left open where the match is weak. Size values are once, few and many counts, or a class for expanded clones, and some rows have none.

.	TRBJ1-1	TRBV3-1/TRBV3-2	.	TGTGCCAGCAGCCAAGATTTCGAGGGTAGCACTGAAGCTTTCTTT	CASSQDFEGSTEAFF
.	TRBJ1-1	TRBV7-2	TRBD1	TGTGCCAGCAGCTTTGGGACAGGGTCATGGTTAGGCACTGAAGCTTTCTTT	CASSFGTGSWLGTEAFF
few	TRBJ1-5	TRBV2	.	TGTGCCAGCAGCCAACCCTATAGCAATCAGCCCCAGCATTTT	CASSQPYSNQPQHF
.	TRBJ1-2	TRBV10-2	TRBD1	TGCGCCAGCATGAGAACAGGGGGCTATGGCTACACCTTC	CASMRTGGYGYTF
.	TRBJ1-6	TRBV28	TRBD1	TGTGCCAGCAGGCCACAGGGGCCAGGATATAATTCACCCCTCCACTTT	CASRPQGPGYNSPLHF
.	TRBJ2-3	TRBV9	.	TGTGCCAGCAGCGCAGCAGATACGCAGTATTTT	CASSAADTQYF
.	TRBJ2-7	TRBV29-1	.	TGCAGCGGGGGGGCAGGGCCCTACGAGCAGTACTTC	CSGGAGPYEQYF
few	TRBJ2-1	TRBV7-7	TRBD2	TGTGCTAGCAGCTTAGGGGAGGGGCCTTACAATGAGCAGTTCTTC	CASSLGEGPYNEQFF
.	TRBJ2-1	TRBV11-3	TRBD2	TGTGCCAGCAGCACCCGACTAGCGGGAGGCCATGAGCAGTTCTTC	CASSTRLAGGHEQFF
.	TRBJ2-7	TRBV5-1	.	TGCGCCAGCAGCTTGGTGGAGAGGGACGAGCAGTACTTC	CASSLVERDEQYF
.	TRBJ2-1	TRBV11-1	.	TGTGCCAGCAGCTGGCAGGGGTCCTACAATGAGCAGTTCTTC	CASSWQGSYNEQFF
.	TRBJ1-5	TRBV28	.	TGTGCCAGCAGACGAGCGGGGGGAGTGGGTGATCAGCCCCAGCATTTT	CASRRAGGVGDQPQHF
.	TRBJ2-1	TRBV6-6	.	TGTGCCAGCAGTTGGGCAGGCCCCTCCTACAATGAGCAGTTCTTC	CASSWAGPSYNEQFF
.	TRBJ1-1	TRBV11-2	.	TGTGCCAGCAGCTTAGACAGGGTTTGGGGCACTGAAGCTTTCTTT	CASSLDRVWGTEAFF
.	TRBJ1-1	TRBV19	TRBD1	TGTGCCAGTAGTAAAATGCTTCAGACAGGGGCGCACACTGAAGCTTTCTTT	CASSKMLQTGAHTEAFF
.	TRBJ2-5	TRBV18	.	TGTGCCAGCTCAGAGCTTCATCGAGAGACCCAGTACTTC	CASSELHRETQYF
.	TRBJ2-7	TRBV5-1	TRBD1	TGCGCCAGCAGCTTGGAGGGACAGGGTCCCTACGAGCAGTACTTC	CASSLEGQGPYEQYF
.	TRBJ2-3	TRBV9	.	TGTGCCAGCAGCGTAGCTGGGACTCCGGGGTACGTGGATACGCAGTATTTT	CASSVAGTPGYVDTQYF
.	TRBJ1-1	TRBV5-4	.	TGTGCCAGCAGCTTGTATCTGGAGATGAACACTGAAGCTTTCTTT	CASSLYLEMNTEAFF
few	TRBJ2-2	TRBV19	.	TGTGCCAGTAGTATAGTTCCTTGGAACACCGGGGAGCTGTTTTTT	CASSIVPWNTGELFF
.	TRBJ2-3	TRBV4-3	TRBD1	TGCGCCAACCCGCTCCAGGGGGAGCTAGATACGCAGTATTTT	CANPLQGELDTQYF
.	TRBJ2-3	TRBV6-2/TRBV6-3	TRBD2	TGTGCCAGCAGTTACTGGGGTAGCGGGGTCACAGATACGCAGTATTTT	CASSYWGSGVTDTQYF
.	TRBJ1-2	TRBV28	.	TGTGCCAGCAGGCCGGGGGGGATCTATGGCTACACCTTC	CASRPGGIYGYTF
.	TRBJ1-1	TRBV5-1	TRBD1	TGCGCCAGCCACTTTAGGGGACAGGCCTTCGGGGACACTGAAGCTTTCTTT	CASHFRGQAFGDTEAFF
.	TRBJ1-6	TRBV7-2	.	TGTGCCAGCAGCTTAGTAGCGGGGGACCCCCTCCACTTT	CASSLVAGDPLHF
once	TRBJ2-1	TRBV18	.	TGTGCCAGCTCACCTCCCTCGCGGGTCCTATCCTACAATGAGCAGTTCTTC	CASSPPSRVLSYNEQFF
.	TRBJ2-1	TRBV7-2	.	TGTGCCAGCAGCTTATCTGTAGCGTTAGGGTATGAGCAGTTCTTC	CASSLSVALGYEQFF
.	TRBJ1-1	TRBV6-5	.	TGTGCCAGCAGTTCCGTATTAACTGAAGCTTTCTTT	CASSSVLTEAFF
.	TRBJ1-2	TRBV6-5	.	TGTGCCAGTCTTTCCAGGGGATTATCTAACTATGGCTACACCTTC	CASLSRGLSNYGYTF
.	TRBJ1-1	TRBV7-3	.	TGTGCCAGCAGCTTAAAGATGGGCGGAGGGAACACTGAAGCTTTCTTT	CASSLKMGGGNTEAFF
few	TRBJ1-2	TRBV3-1/TRBV3-2	.	TGTGCCAGCAGCCATTCCGGGCGGGAAGGCTACACCTTC	CASSHSGREGYTF
.	TRBJ2-1	TRBV2	TRBD2	TGTGCCAGCAGTGGCCGACTAGCGGGAGGATGGAATGAGCAGTTCTTC	CASSGRLAGGWNEQFF
once	TRBJ1-4	TRBV5-6	TRBD1	TGTGCCAGCAGCCGACAGGGGAGTTATAGAACTAATGAAAAACTGTTTTTT	CASSRQGSYRTNEKLFF
.	TRBJ1-5	TRBV9	.	TGTGCCAGCAGCCCCGGAGTTAGCAATCAGCCCCAGCATTTT	CASSPGVSNQPQHF
.	TRBJ1-1	TRBV19	.	TGTGCCAGTAGTAGAGGTTCGAGGGAAGGAGAAACTGAAGCTTTCTTT	CASSRGSREGETEAFF
.	TRBJ1-6	TRBV29-1	TRBD1	TGCAGCGTCTCACAGGGGCTTAATTCACCCCTCCACTTT	CSVSQGLNSPLHF
once	TRBJ2-7	TRBV28	.	TGTGCCAGCGGGAAGACAGGCTGGGTCCTCGAGCAGTACTTC	CASGKTGWVLEQYF
.	TRBJ1-1	TRBV28	TRBD1	TGTGCCAGCAGCCGCCAACAGGGGGCACCTGAAGCTTTCTTT	CASSRQQGAPEAFF
.	TRBJ2-3	TRBV5-3	TRBD2	TGTGCCAGAAGTAATTCCCACCAGACTAGCGGGAGGGTCTTGTCTAGCACAGATACGCAGTATTTT	CARSNSHQTSGRVLSSTDTQYF
.	TRBJ2-5	TRBV7-2	TRBD2	TGTGCTGTGGCGGCGGGAGGAGGAGAGACCCAGTACTTC	CAVAAGGGETQYF
.	TRBJ1-2	TRBV2	.	TGTGCCAGCAGTGAAGGAACGGGGTATGGCTACACCTTC	CASSEGTGYGYTF
.	TRBJ1-1	TRBV5-1	.	TGCGCCAGCAGCTTCAGGGGTTCCACTGAAGCTTTCTTT	CASSFRGSTEAFF
.	TRBJ2-1	TRBV19	TRBD1	TGTGCCAGTAGTTTCAGGGGGCTCTACAATGAGCAGTTCTTC	CASSFRGLYNEQFF
.	TRBJ2-3	TRBV11-2	TRBD2	TGTGCCAGCAGCTCCAAACTAGCGGGAACGCAGTATTTT	CASSSKLAGTQYF
.	TRBJ1-3	TRBV28	TRBD1	TGTGCCAGCAGAACAGGGGGCGCGTATGGAAACACCATATATTTT	CASRTGGAYGNTIYF
.	TRBJ2-3	TRBV28	.	TGTGCCAGCAGTTTCGTTCTTCCCCGCGCGGATACGCAGTATTTT	CASSFVLPRADTQYF
many	TRBJ1-5	TRBV30	TRBD1	TGTGCCGCGGGACAGGACTATCAGCCCCAGCATTTT	CAAGQDYQPQHF
.	TRBJ2-7	TRBV24-1	TRBD2	TGTGCCACCAGTGGGGGCGGGAGCTTAGCCGAGCAGTACTTC	CATSGGGSLAEQYF